This T cell receptor (beta chain) comes out of a study of blood T cell repertoires in COVID-19. The germline gives CDR1 SGHTA, CDR2 FQGTGA. This CDR3 spans 13 amino acids. V shed 1 base and J 6 bases; nucleotides not matched to a gene: 2. The authors' processing: Estimation of nucleated cell counts relied on the amplification of reference gene primers. The assay was immunoSEQ multiplex PCR, and TCRdb's table has in-frame clones only and misses some. V, J and clone size are those of that table, while D and trimming were read from the DNA. Of more than 300,000 clones in the sample, around 91% were seen once. Note on this clone: Other DNA sequences in the same sample also yield this CDR3.

The J gene is TRBJ1-1, the V gene TRBV7-3; 7 bases match TRBD1. This sequence was found in a woman between 40 and 55 years old with COVID-19, enrolled during active disease. Specimen: peripheral blood. The DNA of the CDR3 is TGTGCCAGCAGCTTAAGGCAGGGGGCTGAAGCTTTCTTT. Translated: CASSLRQGAEAFF.